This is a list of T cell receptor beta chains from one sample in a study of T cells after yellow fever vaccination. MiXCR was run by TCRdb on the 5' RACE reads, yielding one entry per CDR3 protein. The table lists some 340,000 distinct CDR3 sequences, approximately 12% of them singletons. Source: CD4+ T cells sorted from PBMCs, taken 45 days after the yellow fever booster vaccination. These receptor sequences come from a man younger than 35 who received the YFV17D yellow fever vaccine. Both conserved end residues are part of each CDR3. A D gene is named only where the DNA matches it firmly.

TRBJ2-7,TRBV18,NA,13,CASSPHPGYEQYF
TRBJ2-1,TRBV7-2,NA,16,CASSLVGGGRYNEQFF
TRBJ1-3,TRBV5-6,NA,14,CASNTGRSGNTIYF
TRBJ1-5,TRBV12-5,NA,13,CASGLYRNQPQHF
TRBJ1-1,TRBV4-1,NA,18,CASSQDRSRGGLNTEAFF
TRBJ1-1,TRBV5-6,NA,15,CASSSLRLGNTEAFF
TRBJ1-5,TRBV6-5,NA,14,CASSHYPQNQPQHF
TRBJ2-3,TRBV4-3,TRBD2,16,CASSHHPSGGADTQYF
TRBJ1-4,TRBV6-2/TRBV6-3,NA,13,CASSYRRDEKLFF
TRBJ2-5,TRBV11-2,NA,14,CASSWGLGQETQYF
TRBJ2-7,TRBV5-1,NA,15,CASSLDSAGRGEQYF
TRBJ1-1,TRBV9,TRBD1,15,CASSVAKDRTTEAFF
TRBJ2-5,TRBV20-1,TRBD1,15,CSARDATGGRETQYF
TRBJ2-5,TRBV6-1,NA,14,CASSEGPNGETQYF
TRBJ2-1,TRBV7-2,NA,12,CASSPLLHEQFF
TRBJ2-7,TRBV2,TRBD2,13,CASSSGLGYEQYF
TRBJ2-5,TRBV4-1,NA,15,CASSQGLVSQETQYF
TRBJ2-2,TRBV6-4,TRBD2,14,CASSGQRGSGELFF
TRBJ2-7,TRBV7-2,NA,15,CASSLDSRAGNEQYF
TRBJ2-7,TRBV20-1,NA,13,CSARGRWGNKQYF
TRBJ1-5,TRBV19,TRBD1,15,CASNPVQGAYQPQHF
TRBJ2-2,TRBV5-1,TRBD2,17,CASSSSLAGGMTGELFF
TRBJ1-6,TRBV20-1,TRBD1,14,CSAPPGQPNSPLHF
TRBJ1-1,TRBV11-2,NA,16,CASSLLGGLSHSEAFF
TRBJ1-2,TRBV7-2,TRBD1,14,CASSLGDRTYGYTF
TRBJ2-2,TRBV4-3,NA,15,CASRRVGTNTGELFF
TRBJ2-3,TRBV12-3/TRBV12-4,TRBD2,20,CASSLKGYTSGGDSRDTQYF
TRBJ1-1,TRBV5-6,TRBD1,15,CASSLRDREDTEAFF
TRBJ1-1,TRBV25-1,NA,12,CASSVPFGEAFF
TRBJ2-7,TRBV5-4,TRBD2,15,CASSSPRGENYEQYF
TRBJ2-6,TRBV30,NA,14,CAWSRGGGANVLTF
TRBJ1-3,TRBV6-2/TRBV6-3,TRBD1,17,CASSYSRRQGAGNTIYF
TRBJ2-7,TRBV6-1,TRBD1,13,CASSVQGADEQYF
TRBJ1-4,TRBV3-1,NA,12,CASSQGAEKLFF
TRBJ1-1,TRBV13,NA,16,CASSLGLGGENTEAFF
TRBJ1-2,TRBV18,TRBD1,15,CASSTTGDSNYGYTF
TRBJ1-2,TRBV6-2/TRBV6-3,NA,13,CASSSRGFYGYTF
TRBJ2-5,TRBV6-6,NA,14,CASSYLRFGETQYF
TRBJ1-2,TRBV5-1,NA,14,CASLPGSGDYGYTF
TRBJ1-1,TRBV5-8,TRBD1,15,CASSLGRTGYAEAFF
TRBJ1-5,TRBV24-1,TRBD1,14,CATRDRRPNQPQHF
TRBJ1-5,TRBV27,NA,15,CASSFEGMDNQPQHF
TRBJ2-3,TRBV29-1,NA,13,CSVDPSGTDTQYF
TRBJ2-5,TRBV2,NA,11,CARNTQETQYF
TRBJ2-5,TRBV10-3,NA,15,CAISESKTGWETQYF
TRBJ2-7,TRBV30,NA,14,CAWSFGGVSYEQYF
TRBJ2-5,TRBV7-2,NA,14,CASSFGDRQETQYF
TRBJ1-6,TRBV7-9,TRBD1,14,CASSLTGENSPLHF
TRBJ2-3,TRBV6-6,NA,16,CASSGPPYTSTDTQYF
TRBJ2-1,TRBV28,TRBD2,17,CASGPPTRGAPWNEQFF
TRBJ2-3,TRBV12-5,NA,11,CASGTGAAQYF
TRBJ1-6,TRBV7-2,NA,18,CASSLRLLNSHYNSPLHF
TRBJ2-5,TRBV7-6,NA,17,CASSLYGRGDIQETQYF
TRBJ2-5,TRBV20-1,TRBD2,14,CSARDMRGGETQYF
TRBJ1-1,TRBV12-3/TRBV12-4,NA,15,CASSTTAGGGAEAFF
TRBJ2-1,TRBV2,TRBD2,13,CASGSGGGNEQLF